This T cell receptor (beta chain) stems from a study of monozygotic twins with inflammatory bowel disease. Findings of the study overall: Added variability in patient repertoires may stem from differing immunosuppressive treatments.

Germline V gene sequence: CDR1 SEHNR, CDR2 FQNEAQ (reference sequence). This CDR3 is built from 14 residues. To note about this clonotype: Its target is not known.

Samples each yielded cDNA through eight separate reactions. Template switching introduced UMIs that contain a 6-nucleotide sample barcode. From the 5' RACE reads, TCRdb lists one entry per CDR3 protein and no DNA. The listing records approximately 420,000 distinct CDR3 sequences. Investigators pulled total RNA out of whole blood and did not sort T cells. Sequencing input: blood. The chain joins TRBV7-9 to TRBJ2-5; TCRdb returns TRBD1, unconfirmable since there is no DNA. The receptor comes from a human donor with ulcerative colitis or Crohn's disease, or a healthy co-twin of an affected twin (not recorded which). CDR3 loop: CASSLAQGMGTQYF.